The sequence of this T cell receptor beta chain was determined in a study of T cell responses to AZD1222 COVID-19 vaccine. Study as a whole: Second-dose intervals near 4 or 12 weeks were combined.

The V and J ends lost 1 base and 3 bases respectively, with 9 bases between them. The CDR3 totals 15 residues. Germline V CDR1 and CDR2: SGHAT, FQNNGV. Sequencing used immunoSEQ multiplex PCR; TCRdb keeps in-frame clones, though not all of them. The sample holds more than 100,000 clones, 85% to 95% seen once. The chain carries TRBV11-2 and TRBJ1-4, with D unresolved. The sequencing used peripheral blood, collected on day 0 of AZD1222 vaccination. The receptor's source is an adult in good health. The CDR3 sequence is CASSLGVKANEKLFF. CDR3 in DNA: TGTGCCAGCAGCTTAGGGGTCAAAGCTAATGAAAAACTGTTTTTT.